This T cell receptor (beta chain) was obtained from a study of blood T cell repertoires in COVID-19. Across the study: The samples span acute and convalescent COVID-19 from the United States, Italy and Spain. In each case, the material was cDNA or gDNA derived from T cells, B-cell-depleted T cells, or PBMCs.

Per the study methods: Reference gene primer amplification gave nucleated cell count estimates. The data were produced by immunoSEQ multiplex PCR, yet TCRdb's version contains in-frame clones alone and is incomplete. V, J and clone size reflect that table, while D and trimming were determined from the DNA. The sample yields 35,000 to 50,000 clones, 89% seen once. The source material was peripheral blood. The TCR sequence derives from a man between 70 and 80 years old with active COVID-19.

Written as DNA, the CDR3 is TGCGCCAGCATCGTAAGCGGCGTTTCCTACAATGAGCAGTTCTTC. This translates into CASIVSGVSYNEQFF. The chain joins TRBV10-2 to TRBJ2-1; D possibly corresponds to TRBD2 (5 bases). CDR3 length equals 15 residues. Trimming pared 7 bases from V and 1 base from J, leaving 14 bases between. The germline V gene has CDR1 WSHSY and CDR2 SAAADI.